Listed below are T cell receptor beta chains from one sample, sequenced in a study of blood T cells in healthy people across ages. TCRdb recomputed calls from the 5' RACE reads with MiXCR, one row per CDR3 protein. The sample holds 1.5 million to 2 million distinct CDR3 sequences, 35% to 50% seen once. The sequenced sample was blood. These receptors were taken from a human donor in good health. Each CDR3 is given with its conserved first and last residue. Fields, in order: CDR3 length, D gene, J gene, V gene, clone size, CDR3 protein, CDR3 DNA. D genes are given only for firm matches. The size of a clone is reported for some rows only, either as once, few or many, or as a class for expanded clones.

>15|TRBD2|TRBJ2-5|TRBV7-2|few
CASSSPGLAGETQYF
TGTGCCAGCAGCTCGCCGGGACTAGCGGGAGAGACCCAGTACTTC
>12|NA|TRBJ1-2|TRBV12-3/TRBV12-4|many
CASSLRGSGYTF
TGTGCCAGCAGTTTACGAGGGTCTGGCTACACCTTC
>16|TRBD2|TRBJ2-5|TRBV27|few
CASSLSQRGWQETQYF
TGTGCCAGCAGTTTATCCCAGCGGGGGTGGCAAGAGACCCAGTACTTC
>14|TRBD2|TRBJ2-3|TRBV20-1|few
CSATRRGSTDTQYF
TGCAGTGCTACCAGGCGGGGGAGCACAGATACGCAGTATTTT
>12|NA|TRBJ2-7|TRBV10-3|NA
CAISDSYNEQYF
TGTGCCATCAGTGACTCCTACAATGAGCAGTACTTC
>14|TRBD1|TRBJ2-7|TRBV2|NA
CASRRTGGLYEQYF
TGTGCCAGCAGAAGGACAGGGGGACTCTACGAGCAGTACTTC
>14|TRBD1|TRBJ2-4|TRBV18|NA
CASSSPGQGTPEYF
TGTGCCAGCTCATCTCCGGGACAGGGCACCCCTGAGTACTTC
>16|NA|TRBJ1-6|TRBV20-1|NA
CSALEGRASYNSPLHF
TGCAGTGCCCTCGAGGGCAGGGCCTCCTATAATTCACCCCTCCACTTT
>13|TRBD1|TRBJ1-2|TRBV12-3/TRBV12-4|few
CASSRGQENGYTF
TGTGCCAGCAGTAGGGGACAGGAAAATGGCTACACCTTC
>14|NA|TRBJ1-4|TRBV4-3|NA
CASSQNSGGEKLFF
TGCGCCAGCAGCCAGAACAGCGGGGGCGAAAAACTGTTTTTT
>13|TRBD1|TRBJ1-5|TRBV29-1|few
CSAGQGINQPQHF
TGCAGCGCGGGACAGGGCATCAATCAGCCCCAGCATTTT
>16|TRBD2|TRBJ2-5|TRBV7-2|NA
CASSLNGPGLVETQYF
TGTGCCAGCAGCTTGAACGGCCCGGGACTAGTAGAGACCCAGTACTTC
>17|NA|TRBJ1-4|TRBV20-1|few
CSATRGLITGTNEKLFF
TGCAGTGCTACCCGGGGGCTTATCACAGGGACTAATGAAAAACTGTTTTTT
>16|NA|TRBJ2-1|TRBV3-1|NA
CASSQVPASLYNEQFF
TGTGCCAGCAGCCAGGTACCAGCAAGCCTATACAATGAGCAGTTCTTC
>12|NA|TRBJ1-1|TRBV12-3/TRBV12-4|NA
CASSIKNTEAFF
TGTGCCAGCAGCATTAAAAACACTGAAGCTTTCTTT
>14|NA|TRBJ2-5|TRBV7-2|once
CASSQWGMVETQYF
TGTGCCAGCAGCCAATGGGGGATGGTGGAGACCCAGTACTTC
>11|NA|TRBJ1-4|TRBV7-9|NA
CASSPREGLFF
TGTGCCAGCAGCCCCAGGGAGGGACTGTTTTTT
>13|TRBD2|TRBJ2-5|TRBV20-1|NA
CSASGGAIETQYF
TGCAGTGCTAGCGGGGGGGCGATAGAGACCCAGTACTTC